These 21 T cell receptor beta chains were sequenced from one sample in a study of cytomegalovirus exposure and HLA in healthy donors. Sequenced by immunoSEQ multiplex PCR; TCRdb stores in-frame clones only, minus some. The data show approximately 170,000 clones, 91% seen once. The sample comprised PBMCs. All receptors come from a woman between 18 and 29 years old in good health and CMV-seropositive.

V is TRBV20-1 and J is TRBJ2-1, with 7 bases that match TRBD1. Germline V CDR1 and CDR2: DFQATT, SNEGSKA (reference sequence). Trimming cost V 5 bases and J 8 bases; bases outside gene matches: 3. The CDR3 length is 11 residues. Written as DNA, the CDR3 is TGCAGTGCTTACAGGGGCTATGAGCAGTTCTTC. It encodes CSAYRGYEQFF.

V gene TRBV2 combines with J gene TRBJ1-6, with 8 nucleotides matching TRBD1. The V gene end was trimmed by 7 bases and the J gene end by 4 bases; junction bases not matched to a gene: 12. The CDR3 has 17 residues. CDR1 and CDR2 (germline): SNHLY, FYNNEI. CDR3 sequence reads: CASTGKGGQAYNSPLHF. The CDR3, as DNA: TGTGCCAGCACCGGAAAGGGGGGACAGGCTTATAATTCACCCCTCCACTTT. Combining the CDR3 with reference TRBV2 and TRBJ1-6 gives the whole variable domain EPEVTQTPSHQVTQMGQEVILRCVPISNHLYFYWYRQILGQKVEFLVSFYNNEISEKSEIFDDQFSVERPDGSNFTLKIRSTKLEDSAMYFCASTGKGGQAYNSPLHFGNGTRLTVT.

V and J are TRBV15 and TRBJ2-1, with TRBD2 matching over 14 bases. V lost 1 base, J lost 14 bases, and 10 bases stayed unmatched. The CDR3 runs 16 residues. Per germline, CDR1 LNHNV and CDR2 YYDKDF (reference sequence). The chain's CDR3 is CATSRATGTSGGREFF. CDR3 nucleotides: TGTGCCACCAGCAGAGCTACCGGGACTAGCGGGGGCCGGGAGTTCTTC.

The V and J genes are TRBV6-1 and TRBJ2-7, with TRBD1 as a possible D gene (5 bases). Germline assignment: CDR1 MNHNS and CDR2 SASEGT. The CDR3 extends over 12 amino acids. The V gene lost 3 bases and the J gene lost 6 bases, with 9 bases spanning the gap. The chain's CDR3 is CASSEWGPEQYF. The CDR3 nucleotides are TGTGCCAGCAGTGAGTGGGGCCCCGAGCAGTACTTC.

In its sample, this clone was seen once. The chain recombines TRBV7-2 with TRBJ2-2; TRBD2 might be the D (6 bases). Germline V CDR1 and CDR2: SGHTA, FQGNSA. V lost 4 bases and J lost 7, with 10 bases in between. The CDR3 loop spans 13 amino acids. The CDR3 bases are TGTGCCAGCAGCTCGCGACTAGGCGGGGAGCTGTTTTTT. It codes for CASSSRLGGELFF.

The CDR3 region is CASSPGTGSEKLFF. The CDR3 DNA sequence: TGTGCCAGCTCACCCGGGACAGGGTCTGAAAAACTGTTTTTT. This chain links TRBV18 with TRBJ1-4; 9 bases align to TRBD1. The CDR3 has 14 residues. The ends lost 3 bases at V and 7 bases at J; junction bases unmatched: 3. From germline, CDR1 is KGHSH and CDR2 LQKENI.

This chain connects TRBV28 to TRBJ1-2; possible D gene TRBD1, 6 bases. CDR1 MDHEN and CDR2 SYDVKM come from the germline V gene. Trimming shortened V by 5 bases and J by 4 bases, and 20 bases separated the two germline ends. The CDR3 has 16 amino acids. The CDR3 DNA sequence: TGTGCCAGCAGTATCTCCCCAGGACAGACCGGCTATGGCTACACCTTC. This gives the protein CASSISPGQTGYGYTF.

V is TRBV2 and J is TRBJ1-3; 8 bases agree with TRBD1. V lost 3 bases, J lost 4 bases, and 8 bases stayed unmatched. The CDR3 consists of 16 residues. CDR1 and CDR2 from the germline V gene are SNHLY and FYNNEI. The CDR3 is CASSDRLRGPGNTIYF. For the CDR3, the DNA is TGTGCCAGCAGTGATAGGCTCAGGGGGCCAGGAAACACCATATATTTT.

CDR3 in amino acids: CASSEWGTRTSYNEQFF. CDR3 in DNA: TGTGCCAGCAGTGAATGGGGGACTCGGACCTCCTACAATGAGCAGTTCTTC. This chain connects TRBV2 to TRBJ2-1, with D tentatively TRBD2 (6 bases). V was cut by 2 bases and J by 0 bases, with 14 bases left in between. CDR3 size: 17 residues. Germline V lookup: CDR1 SNHLY, CDR2 FYNNEI. Using reference TRBV2 and TRBJ2-1 for the parts outside the CDR3, the full variable domain is EPEVTQTPSHQVTQMGQEVILRCVPISNHLYFYWYRQILGQKVEFLVSFYNNEISEKSEIFDDQFSVERPDGSNFTLKIRSTKLEDSAMYFCASSEWGTRTSYNEQFFGPGTRLTVL.

The chain carries TRBV5-1 and TRBJ2-6; D may be TRBD2 (5 bases). CDR3 length equals 15 residues. Germline V CDR1 and CDR2: SGHRS, YFSETQ. The V end lost 4 bases, the J end lost 2 bases, and 10 bases lay between the germline ends. The CDR3 coding sequence is TGCGCCAGCAGCGCCACCGGGACTGGGGCCAACGTCCTGACTTTC. This translates into CASSATGTGANVLTF. The whole variable domain, remainder taken from reference TRBV5-1 and TRBJ2-6, is KAGVTQTPRYLIKTRGQQVTLSCSPISGHRSVSWYQQTPGQGLQFLFEYFSETQRNKGNFPGRFSGRQFSNSRSEMNVSTLELGDSALYLCASSATGTGANVLTFGAGSRLTVL.

The V and J genes are TRBV18 and TRBJ2-7; D may be TRBD2 (5 bases). The CDR3 covers 14 residues. Trimming cost V 3 bases and J 7 bases, with 16 bases left between them. The germline CDR1 and CDR2 sequences are KGHSH and LQKENI. The CDR3 DNA is TGTGCCAGCTCACCCACCCGGGCTCCGGGGGAGCAGTACTTC. This sequence encodes CASSPTRAPGEQYF. Full variable domain (remainder filled in from reference TRBV18 and TRBJ2-7): NAGVMQNPRHLVRRRGQEARLRCSPMKGHSHVYWYRQLPEEGLKFMVYLQKENIIDESGMPKERFSAEFPKEGPSILRIQQVVRGDSAAYFCASSPTRAPGEQYFGPGTRLTVT.

The DNA for the CDR3 is TGCGCCAGCAGCTTGGCTCCACAGTCAACTAATGAAAAACTGTTTTTT. Residues: CASSLAPQSTNEKLFF. J is TRBJ1-4 and V is TRBV5-1; D uncertain. Looked up from germline, CDR1 is SGHRS and CDR2 is YFSETQ. V was trimmed by 0 bases and J by 0 bases, leaving 9 bases between them. CDR3 length: 16 amino acids.

The chain links TRBV15 to TRBJ2-3; D may be TRBD1 (5 bases). CDR3 length: 14 residues. Trimming left V 0 bases short and J 2 bases short, with 6 bases between. Germline CDR1 LNHNV, CDR2 YYDKDF (reference sequence). The CDR3 nucleotides are TGTGCCACCAGCAGAGATGGGGCCACAGATACGCAGTATTTT. As protein: CATSRDGATDTQYF.

CDR3: CASLAGGEYNEQFF. The CDR3 region has the DNA TGTGCCAGTTTAGCGGGAGGGGAATACAATGAGCAGTTCTTC. The V gene is TRBV28, the J gene TRBJ2-1; TRBD2 aligns across 11 bases. V dropped 9 bases and J dropped 4; count of bases not matched to a gene: 5. CDR1 MDHEN and CDR2 SYDVKM come from the germline V gene. The CDR3 loop spans 14 amino acids. The full variable domain, rest sourced from reference TRBV28 and TRBJ2-1, is DVKVTQSSRYLVKRTGEKVFLECVQDMDHENMFWYRQDPGLGLRLIYFSYDVKMKEKGDIPEGYSVSREKKERFSLILESASTNQTSMYLCASLAGGEYNEQFFGPGTRLTVL.

J is TRBJ2-7 and V is TRBV7-2; 7 positions match TRBD1. Germline CDR1 reads SGHTA; CDR2 reads FQGNSA. The CDR3 covers 15 residues. V trimming: 1 base; J trimming: 4 bases; junction bases outside the gene matches: 7. The CDR3 nucleotides are TGTGCCAGCAGCTTAGGACAGGGCGGCCCTTACGAGCAGTACTTC. Amino acid sequence: CASSLGQGGPYEQYF.

CDR3: CASRRTGTNTEAFF. CDR3 nucleotide sequence: TGTGCCAGCAGACGGACAGGCACGAACACTGAAGCTTTCTTT. V and J are TRBV2 and TRBJ1-1; 7 bases line up with TRBD1. This CDR3 contains 14 residues. Germline CDR1 SNHLY, CDR2 FYNNEI. Losses at the gene ends were 6 bases for V and 1 base for J; bases not matched to a gene: 5. Drawing the rest from reference TRBV2 and TRBJ1-1, the complete variable domain is EPEVTQTPSHQVTQMGQEVILRCVPISNHLYFYWYRQILGQKVEFLVSFYNNEISEKSEIFDDQFSVERPDGSNFTLKIRSTKLEDSAMYFCASRRTGTNTEAFFGQGTRLTVV.

The chain joins TRBV27 to TRBJ2-2, with 8 bases matching TRBD1. V lost 2 bases to trimming and J lost 6 bases; unmatched junction nucleotides: 2. The CDR3 has 14 residues. Germline V gene sequence: CDR1 MNHEY, CDR2 SMNVEV (reference sequence). The CDR3 DNA reads TGTGCCAGCAGTTTAGGACAGGGTTCCGGGGAGCTGTTTTTT. This gives the protein CASSLGQGSGELFF.

V and J are TRBV7-2 and TRBJ2-7; 12 positions agree with TRBD2. Unmatched junction bases numbered 5, after V lost 4 bases and J lost 1 base. The CDR3 runs to 16 residues. The germline CDR1 and CDR2 sequences are SGHTA and FQGNSA. The CDR3 DNA follows: TGTGCCAGCAGCTCACTAGCGGGGGGTCCTTCCTACGAGCAGTACTTC. This codes for CASSSLAGGPSYEQYF.

This chain connects TRBV5-6 to TRBJ1-5; 11 bases agree with TRBD1. This CDR3 has 15 residues. The ends lost 2 bases at V and 6 bases at J; junction bases unmatched: 4. CDR1 and CDR2 (germline): SGHDT, YYEEEE. The CDR3 loop reads CASSFGTGGRQPQHF. CDR3 DNA: TGTGCCAGCAGCTTCGGGACAGGGGGACGTCAGCCCCAGCATTTT. Full variable domain (outside the CDR3, taken from reference TRBV5-6 and TRBJ1-5): DAGVTQSPTHLIKTRGQQVTLRCSPKSGHDTVSWYQQALGQGPQFIFQYYEEEERQRGNFPDRFSGHQFPNYSSELNVNALLLGDSALYLCASSFGTGGRQPQHFGDGTRLSIL.

This clone was found a few times. The chain has TRBV28 and TRBJ1-1; possible D gene TRBD1, 6 bases. Deletions cut 8 bases from V and 0 bases from J, with 22 bases between. The CDR3 runs 17 residues. CDR1 MDHEN and CDR2 SYDVKM come from the germline V gene. CDR3 sequence (DNA): TGTGCCAGCGCCTTGGCAGGGGCGGCGGGGGTGAACACTGAAGCTTTCTTT. This translates into CASALAGAAGVNTEAFF.

The chain links TRBV27 to TRBJ2-1; TRBD2 agrees at 10 bases. The CDR3 runs 15 residues. Trimming took 2 bases from V and 6 from J; bases not matched to a gene: 4. The V gene's germline CDR1 is MNHEY and CDR2 SMNVEV (reference sequence). The CDR3 sequence: CASSLGLAGVNEQFF. CDR3 nucleotides: TGTGCCAGCAGTTTAGGGCTAGCGGGAGTCAATGAGCAGTTCTTC.